These T cell receptor beta chains were read from a single sample in a study of blood T cell repertoires in COVID-19. Assay used: immunoSEQ multiplex PCR; TCRdb lists only in-frame clones, some missing. The sample consists of under 35,000 clones, approximately 91% of them appearing once. The material sequenced was peripheral blood. The origin of the receptors is a man aged 70-80 years with active COVID-19. CDR3s include the opening cysteine and the closing phenylalanine or tryptophan. D genes are given only for firm matches. Clone size is not always given. Where it is, it says once, few, many or a class for expanded clones.

clone_size	v_call	d_call	j_call	cdr3_nt	cdr3_aa
.	TRBV12-3/TRBV12-4	.	TRBJ1-1	TGTGCCAGCAGACAGCGGCAGAACACTGAAGCTTTCTTT	CASRQRQNTEAFF
.	TRBV20-1	.	TRBJ1-2	TGCAGTGCTTACAATAACTATGGCTACACCTTC	CSAYNNYGYTF
.	TRBV7-3	TRBD1	TRBJ2-3	TGTGCCAGCAGCCAGGGGGTAGATACGCAGTATTTT	CASSQGVDTQYF
.	TRBV2	TRBD1	TRBJ2-2	TGTGCCAGCAGTCCCGGGACAGGGGCTACCGGGGAGCTGTTTTTT	CASSPGTGATGELFF
.	TRBV6-6	.	TRBJ2-4	TGTGCCAGCAACCCACAGACAATAGCCAAAAACATTCAGTACTTC	CASNPQTIAKNIQYF
.	TRBV3-1/TRBV3-2	.	TRBJ1-1	TGTGCCAGCAGCCGGGGGCGAGGGAGGGGAACTGAAGCTTTCTTT	CASSRGRGRGTEAFF
.	TRBV10-3	.	TRBJ2-1	TGTGCCATCAGCCGGGAGCTCTACAATGAGCAGTTCTTC	CAISRELYNEQFF
.	TRBV20-1	.	TRBJ2-5	TGCAGTGTCCGCCAAGAGACCCAGTACTTC	CSVRQETQYF
.	TRBV28	.	TRBJ2-3	TGTGCCAGTTGGAGCGGTAGCACAGATACGCAGTATTTT	CASWSGSTDTQYF
.	TRBV4-2	.	TRBJ2-3	TGTGCCAGCAGCCAAGATGGTTTCGGAGATACGCAGTATTTT	CASSQDGFGDTQYF
.	TRBV5-1	TRBD1	TRBJ2-1	TGCGCCAGCAGCTTGATCGGGACAGATTACAATGAGCAGTTCTTC	CASSLIGTDYNEQFF
once	TRBV24-1	TRBD1	TRBJ2-1	TGTGCCACCAGTGGATACCGGGACAGGGGAAACAATGAGCAGTTCTTC	CATSGYRDRGNNEQFF
.	TRBV21-1	.	TRBJ2-7	TGTGCCAGCAGCAACCGGAAACAGCTTGCCTACGAGCAGTACTTC	CASSNRKQLAYEQYF
.	TRBV30	.	TRBJ2-3	TGTGCCTGGATAAGACAGGGCACAGATACGCAGTATTTT	CAWIRQGTDTQYF
.	TRBV7-2	TRBD1	TRBJ2-5	TGTGCCAGCACCGAAAACAGGGGATCAGAGACCCAGTACTTC	CASTENRGSETQYF
.	TRBV28	TRBD2	TRBJ2-1	TGTGCCAGCAGTTTTTTGACTAGCGGAGCGAGCTCCTACAATGAGCAGTTCTTC	CASSFLTSGASSYNEQFF
.	TRBV5-1	TRBD2	TRBJ2-7	TGCGCCAGCAGCTTGGGACCCCCGACTAGCGGGAGCTACGAGCAGTACTTC	CASSLGPPTSGSYEQYF
.	TRBV7-2	TRBD1	TRBJ2-3	TGTGCCAGCAGCCAAAATGGACAGGGGCAACTCCGAGATACGCAGTATTTT	CASSQNGQGQLRDTQYF
.	TRBV6-4	.	TRBJ2-2	TGTGCCAGCAGTCGACAATTTAACACCGGGGAGCTGTTTTTT	CASSRQFNTGELFF
.	TRBV19	TRBD2	TRBJ2-7	TGTGCCAGTACCCAGGGACTAGCGGGAACCGAGCAGTACTTC	CASTQGLAGTEQYF
.	TRBV7-6	TRBD2	TRBJ2-2	TGTGCCAGCAGCTTAACGGGAGGACTAGCCCCCGGGGAGCTGTTTTTT	CASSLTGGLAPGELFF
.	TRBV2	TRBD1	TRBJ2-6	TGTGCCAGCAGTGGCGGGACAGGGGTGTCTGGGGCCAACGTCCTGACTTTC	CASSGGTGVSGANVLTF
.	TRBV4-2	TRBD1	TRBJ2-4	TGTGCCAGCAGCCAAGCCCTAGAGGCAGGGGGCTACATTCAGTACTTC	CASSQALEAGGYIQYF
.	TRBV19	.	TRBJ2-3	TGTGCCAGTAGCCGAGGGACTCCGCACACAGATACGCAGTATTTT	CASSRGTPHTDTQYF
.	TRBV18	TRBD1	TRBJ1-2	TGTGCCAGCTCCCCCGGGACAGGGGGTTCGAGCTACACCTTC	CASSPGTGGSSYTF
.	TRBV6-2/TRBV6-3	.	TRBJ2-3	TGTGCCAGCAGTTACATCCCGACTAGCACAGATACGCAGTATTTT	CASSYIPTSTDTQYF
.	TRBV7-9	TRBD1	TRBJ1-1	TGTGCCAGCAGCTTAGGACAGGGTGTCCTCGGATGGACTGAAGCTTTCTTT	CASSLGQGVLGWTEAFF
.	TRBV6-4	.	TRBJ1-4	TGTGCCAGCAGTGCGTGGGGACACCTTGCAACTAATGAAAAACTGTTTTTT	CASSAWGHLATNEKLFF
few	TRBV28	.	TRBJ1-5	TGTGCCAGCAGTTTCGCGGGGGCTAGCCAGCCCCAGCATTTT	CASSFAGASQPQHF
.	TRBV7-3	.	TRBJ2-1	TGTGCCAGCAGCTCGGGACTCAGCAGCGACGAGCAGTTCTTC	CASSSGLSSDEQFF
.	TRBV2	.	TRBJ2-2	TGTGCCAGCAGTGAAGGGGGCTTCACCGGGGAGCTGTTTTTT	CASSEGGFTGELFF
.	TRBV18	TRBD2	TRBJ2-2	TGTGCCAGCTCACCACCGGGACTAGCGGGAGGGACCACCGGGGAGCTGTTTTTT	CASSPPGLAGGTTGELFF
.	TRBV28	TRBD1	TRBJ1-2	TGTGCCAGCAGACTACAGGGGGGTACGGCCCACTATGGCTACACCTTC	CASRLQGGTAHYGYTF
.	TRBV30	.	TRBJ1-3	TGTGCCTGGAGAGGAGGCAGAGTATTCTCTGGAAACACCATATATTTT	CAWRGGRVFSGNTIYF
.	TRBV19	TRBD2	TRBJ2-1	TGTGCCAGTAGTATTTCTGGACTAGCGGTTGAGCAGTTCTTC	CASSISGLAVEQFF
.	TRBV6-5	.	TRBJ1-2	TGTGCCAGCAGTTACTCGAGAGGGGGTTCTAACTATGGCTACACCTTC	CASSYSRGGSNYGYTF
.	TRBV28	TRBD1	TRBJ1-6	TGTGCCAGCCAGGGGGATCGTAATTCACCCCTCCACTTT	CASQGDRNSPLHF
.	TRBV5-1	TRBD1	TRBJ1-2	TGCGCCAGCAGCCGATCGGACAGGGGAGGGTATGGCTACACCTTC	CASSRSDRGGYGYTF
.	TRBV5-1	.	TRBJ1-1	TGCGCCAGCAGTCGGGGTCAACGGAACACTGAAGCTTTCTTT	CASSRGQRNTEAFF
.	TRBV4-1	TRBD1	TRBJ1-2	TGCGCCAGCAGCCTCAGAGGACAGGGAGGCAACTATGGCTACACCTTC	CASSLRGQGGNYGYTF
.	TRBV5-1	.	TRBJ2-7	TGCGCCAGCAGCTTGAAGCGGTTAAGCTCCTACGAGCAGTACTTC	CASSLKRLSSYEQYF
.	TRBV5-1	TRBD1	TRBJ2-1	TGCGCCAGCAGACGGGACAGGGGGCACTACAATGAGCAGTTCTTC	CASRRDRGHYNEQFF
.	TRBV25-1	.	TRBJ1-4	TGTGCCAGCAAAACGGGAGGGAGCGAAAAACTGTTTTTT	CASKTGGSEKLFF
.	TRBV3-1/TRBV3-2	.	TRBJ2-3	TGTGCCAGCAGCGCCCGACAGAGCACAGATACGCAGTATTTT	CASSARQSTDTQYF
.	TRBV6-1	TRBD1	TRBJ2-2	TGTGCCAGCAGTGAAGTGGGACAGGGGCTAAACACCGGGGAGCTGTTTTTT	CASSEVGQGLNTGELFF
.	TRBV11-2	.	TRBJ2-3	TGTGCCAGCAGCGACCGTCGACGGGGTGTAGATACGCAGTATTTT	CASSDRRRGVDTQYF
.	TRBV19	TRBD2	TRBJ2-3	TGTGCCAGTAGTACCCCCACTAGCGGGAGACGTTTTGATACGCAGTATTTT	CASSTPTSGRRFDTQYF
.	TRBV4-3	.	TRBJ2-1	TGCGCCAGCAGCCAAGATAGACTAGTGGGTGAGCAGTTCTTC	CASSQDRLVGEQFF
.	TRBV5-1	TRBD1	TRBJ2-1	TGCGCCAGCAGCCCGGGACAGCCGAGCTCCTACAATGAGCAGTTCTTC	CASSPGQPSSYNEQFF
.	TRBV27	.	TRBJ2-7	TGTGCCAGCGGCCGACGGGGGGCCCAGTACTTC	CASGRRGAQYF
.	TRBV10-2	.	TRBJ2-1	TGCGCCAGCAGTGACAACGGTCCCAATGAGCAGTTCTTC	CASSDNGPNEQFF
medium-sized	TRBV5-1	.	TRBJ2-2	TGCGCCAGCAGCTTGGTTCTCGACACCGGGGAGCTGTTTTTT	CASSLVLDTGELFF